These 7 T cell receptor beta chains originate from one sample sequenced in a study of CD8+ T cells in alopecia areata. Sequencing used cDNA as its template, made by extracting RNA and reverse transcribing it. Clones were read by immunoSEQ multiplex PCR, and TCRdb kept only the in-frame ones, dropping some. Found here are about 210,000 clones, more than 45% of them singletons; the top ten hold around 1.5%. Noted treatment: oral pan-JAK inhibitor, 5-10 mg twice daily. Sequenced material: CD4+ T cells sorted from blood, taken at week 4, from a patient treated with tofacitinib. The receptors here all came from a human donor with alopecia areata.

This chain links TRBV28 with TRBJ1-1, with D unclear. The CDR3 is 18 amino acids. Trimming took off 7 bases at V and 4 bases at J, with 28 bases between the two ends. Germline V gene lookup returns CDR1 MDHEN and CDR2 SYDVKM. CDR3 bases: TGTGCCAGCATTCCCATTTACGAAGCGAAGAAAGGCGGCACTGAAGCTTTCTTT. Translated: CASIPIYEAKKGGTEAFF. The full variable domain, with the rest looked up from reference TRBV28 and TRBJ1-1, is DVKVTQSSRYLVKRTGEKVFLECVQDMDHENMFWYRQDPGLGLRLIYFSYDVKMKEKGDIPEGYSVSREKKERFSLILESASTNQTSMYLCASIPIYEAKKGGTEAFFGQGTRLTVV.

This rearrangement joins TRBV25-1 to TRBJ1-2; D not resolved. The CDR3 runs 16 residues. Germline loops: CDR1 MGHDK, CDR2 SYGVNS. The ends were cut back, 1 base at V and 2 bases at J, with 14 bases in the middle. CDR3 in amino acids: CASSEFGRTDNYGYTF. DNA of the CDR3: TGTGCCAGCAGTGAATTCGGACGGACGGACAACTATGGCTACACCTTC.

V and J are TRBV27 and TRBJ1-2, with TRBD1 matching 7 bases. Germline loops: CDR1 MNHEY, CDR2 SMNVEV (reference sequence). The CDR3 is 15 amino acids. Trimming cost V 4 bases and J 7 bases; bases outside gene matches: 12. This chain's CDR3 is CASSSRTGLVSGYTF. CDR3 nucleotide sequence: TGTGCCAGCAGTTCCCGGACAGGTCTAGTCTCTGGCTACACCTTC.

The chain couples TRBV4-3 to TRBJ2-7, with 8 bases matching TRBD1. The CDR3 totals 15 residues. Losses at the gene ends were 0 bases for V and 5 bases for J; bases not matched to a gene: 6. Germline V gene lookup returns CDR1 LGHNA and CDR2 YSLEER. The CDR3 DNA reads TGCGCCAGCAGCCAAGACGCGGACAGGGACCACGAGCAGTACTTC. Encoded protein: CASSQDADRDHEQYF.

The chain is built from TRBV25-1 and TRBJ1-2, with 7 nucleotides matching TRBD1. Per the germline V gene, CDR1 is MGHDK and CDR2 is SYGVNS. The CDR3 is 14 amino acids. The V gene end was trimmed by 6 bases and the J gene end by 2 bases; junction bases not matched to a gene: 6. Written as DNA, the CDR3 is TGTGCCAGCAGAGGGGTAGGGGGCAACTATGGCTACACCTTC. It translates to CASRGVGGNYGYTF.

The rearrangement links TRBV29-1 to TRBJ2-5; D remains ambiguous. CDR3 length: 12 residues. From germline, CDR1 is SQVTM and CDR2 ANQGSEA. V was trimmed by 7 bases and J by 4 bases, leaving 13 bases between them. The CDR3 sequence is CSAKPIIETQYF. CDR3 coding DNA: TGCAGCGCCAAACCCATTATAGAGACCCAGTACTTC. Full variable domain (missing parts from reference TRBV29-1 and TRBJ2-5): SAVISQKPSRDICQRGTSLTIQCQVDSQVTMMFWYRQQPGQSLTLIATANQGSEATYESGFVIDKFPISRPNLTFSTLTVSNMSPEDSSIYLCSAKPIIETQYFGPGTRLLVL.

This clone was seen only a few times. CDR3 region: CASSANRDTEAFF. CDR3 coding DNA: TGTGCCAGCAGTGCTAACCGGGACACTGAAGCTTTCTTT. This chain links TRBV6-4 with TRBJ1-1, with D hard to call. Germline V gene data show CDR1 as MRHNA and CDR2 as SNTAGT. Trimming shortened V by 4 bases and J by 3 bases, and 9 bases separated the two germline ends. This CDR3 is built from 13 residues.